The rows below give T cell receptor beta chains drawn from one sample of a study of cytomegalovirus exposure and HLA in healthy donors. This table comes from immunoSEQ multiplex PCR, and its TCRdb copy is limited to in-frame clones, with some not included. Among about 300,000 clones listed, roughly 90% were seen once. The sample comprised PBMCs. These receptors all stem from a woman aged 18-29 years in good health and CMV-seronegative. Both conserved end residues are trimmed from each CDR3.

>TRBV5-4
ASRYGTGANTEAF
>TRBV7-2
ASSLALPGLAGTDTQY
>TRBV4-1
ASSQVFRGRLDEQY
>TRBV7-9
ASSPRWGPEETQY
>TRBV9
ASSVGGATNEKLF
>TRBV28
ASSASGSTDTQY
>TRBV29-1
SVEGRREQF
>TRBV7-6
ASSFREKETQY
>TRBV6-5
ASSYPAGGDEQF
>TRBV7-2
ASSLGWVGPDTQY